The clone carrying this T cell receptor (beta chain) was seen a handful of times. Its antigen is still unknown. TCRdb reprocessed the RT-PCR reads via MiXCR and lists one record per CDR3 protein. The table includes about 520,000 distinct CDR3 sequences, roughly 23% detected once. The data originate from a study of response to subunit inactivated influenza vaccine. General observations from the study: With each seasonal influenza vaccination, the authors suggested, few new T cells are recruited.

Trimming left V 4 bases short and J 5 bases short, with 11 bases between. CDR1 and CDR2 from the germline V gene are SGHTA and FQGNSA. The CDR3 is made up of 13 amino acids. V gene TRBV7-2 combines with J gene TRBJ2-5; D perhaps matches TRBD2 (6 bases). This specimen consisted of CD4+ T cells sorted from PBMCs, obtained 4 to 6 days after vaccination. This TCR was recovered from a man aged 50-60 years who received an inactivated influenza vaccine. As DNA, the CDR3 is TGTGCCAGCAGCTGGGGGGAAGCGGAGACCCAGTACTTC. Its translation is CASSWGEAETQYF. The complete variable domain, with remaining parts taken from reference TRBV7-2 and TRBJ2-5, reads GAGVSQSPSNKVTEKGKDVELRCDPISGHTALYWYRQSLGQGLEFLIYFQGNSAPDKSGLPSDRFSAERTGGSVSTLTIQRTQQEDSAVYLCASSWGEAETQYFGPGTRLLVL.